These T cell receptor beta chains were read from a single sample in a study of shared clonotypes between healthy human individuals. Using immunoSEQ multiplex PCR, the repertoire was profiled, and TCRdb retains in-frame clones only, with some absent. In the table there are about 2.3 million clones, approximately 93% of which are singletons. Source material: naive CD4+ T cells from PBMCs. All receptors come from a man between 18 and 29 years old in good health. Some clones in this sample may be carry-over from other donors' samples. The CDR3 runs from the conserved cysteine through the conserved F or W. A D gene is named only where the DNA matches it firmly. Only some rows state a clone size, as once, few, many or a class for expanded clones.

D gene	J gene	V gene	clone size	CDR3 DNA	CDR3 protein
-	TRBJ1-4	TRBV6-1	-	TGTGCCAGCAGTGAAGTATCATACGAAAAACTGTTTTTT	CASSEVSYEKLFF
-	TRBJ2-2	TRBV6-1	-	TGTGCCAGCAGTGCTCTCCCATCCAACACCGGGGAGCTGTTTTTT	CASSALPSNTGELFF
-	TRBJ2-5	TRBV4-1	-	TGCGCCAGCAGCCCCTCGGGCGGGACCCAAGAGACCCAGTACTTC	CASSPSGGTQETQYF
TRBD2	TRBJ2-1	TRBV9	-	TGTGCCAGCAGCGTAGGGGCGGGAGTGGCTAATGAGCAGTTCTTC	CASSVGAGVANEQFF
TRBD2	TRBJ2-7	TRBV7-2	-	TGTGCCAGCAGCGGGGGAGGGGCATCTTGGTACGAGCAGTACTTC	CASSGGGASWYEQYF
-	TRBJ2-2	TRBV18	-	TGTGCCATGTCTGAAGGGGGAGCCGGGGAGCTGTTTTTT	CAMSEGGAGELFF
-	TRBJ2-7	TRBV6-5	once	TGTGCCAGCAGTTACGGAGACAGAAAGTACTTC	CASSYGDRKYF
TRBD1	TRBJ2-7	TRBV28	-	TGTGCCAGCAAAACGGCGCCAGGGGGACATAGCTCCTACGAGCAGTACTTC	CASKTAPGGHSSYEQYF
-	TRBJ2-3	TRBV4-3	-	TGCGCCAGCAGCCTCACACCACGGGGGCAAGGGGCAGATACGCAGTATTTT	CASSLTPRGQGADTQYF
-	TRBJ2-3	TRBV28	few	TGTGCCAGCAGTTACTGGGGGGCATGGGATACGCAGTATTTT	CASSYWGAWDTQYF
TRBD2	TRBJ2-3	TRBV30	-	TGTGCCTGGAGTCTCCAGCGGGAGGGCACAGATACGCAGTATTTT	CAWSLQREGTDTQYF
-	TRBJ2-5	TRBV7-2	-	TGTGCCAGCACCTCGGGGACGCCGGGAGAGACCCAGTACTTC	CASTSGTPGETQYF
TRBD1	TRBJ1-4	TRBV5-4	-	TGTGCCAGCAGCTTGGGGGGACAGGGCAATGAAAAACTGTTTTTT	CASSLGGQGNEKLFF
-	TRBJ2-2	TRBV2	-	TGTGCCAGCCAAGAGCGCCCCACCGGGGAGCTGTTTTTT	CASQERPTGELFF
TRBD2	TRBJ2-7	TRBV5-1	-	TGCGCCAGCAGCTTGGGACTAGCGGATAGCTACGAGCAGTACTTC	CASSLGLADSYEQYF
TRBD2	TRBJ2-1	TRBV9	-	TGTGCCAGCAGCGTCCCGGGACTAGCGGGAGAGGTGGAGCAGTTCTTC	CASSVPGLAGEVEQFF
TRBD1	TRBJ2-5	TRBV11-2	-	TGTGCCAGCAGGGCATGGGCAGGGGGCAGGGGTTGGGAGACCCAGTACTTC	CASRAWAGGRGWETQYF
TRBD2	TRBJ2-3	TRBV7-8	-	TGTGCCAGCAGCTTAAAACTAGCGGGAGTCGGCACAGATACGCAGTATTTT	CASSLKLAGVGTDTQYF
-	TRBJ1-2	TRBV18	-	TGTGCCAGCTCATCGACACTTAACTATGGCTACACCTTC	CASSSTLNYGYTF
-	TRBJ2-7	TRBV20-1	once	TGCAGTGCTAGAGCTACGGGCGAGCAGTACTTC	CSARATGEQYF
-	TRBJ2-7	TRBV7-9	-	TGTGCCAGCAGCCCCCTGGGGGGATCCTACGAGCAGTACTTC	CASSPLGGSYEQYF
TRBD1	TRBJ2-7	TRBV10-3	-	TGTGCCATCAGTGAGTCCAAGGGACAGCTTTACTACGAGCAGTACTTC	CAISESKGQLYYEQYF
TRBD2	TRBJ2-7	TRBV7-2	-	TGTGCCAGCAGTAGAGCGGGAGAGAACTACGAGCAGTACTTC	CASSRAGENYEQYF
-	TRBJ1-3	TRBV7-8	once	TGTGCCAGCAGCTTAGTCGGGCGGAGCTCTGGAAACACCATATATTTT	CASSLVGRSSGNTIYF
-	TRBJ1-3	TRBV6-5	once	TGTGCCAGCAGTTGGGGGAGGGGCGGCGGAAACACCATATATTTT	CASSWGRGGGNTIYF
TRBD1	TRBJ1-4	TRBV5-5	-	TGTGCCAGCAGGAAAGCCGCAGGGGGGGAAGAAAAACTGTTTTTT	CASRKAAGGEEKLFF
-	TRBJ2-6	TRBV5-1	-	TGCGCCAGCAGCTTGGTATCTGGGGCCAACGTCCTGACTTTC	CASSLVSGANVLTF
-	TRBJ2-6	TRBV5-1	-	TGCGCCAGCAGCTTTGATGGGGCCAACGTCCTGACTTTC	CASSFDGANVLTF
-	TRBJ1-1	TRBV18	-	TGTGCCAGCTCACCACTGGAGCCCTCTAACACTGAAGCTTTCTTT	CASSPLEPSNTEAFF
-	TRBJ1-2	TRBV28	-	TGTGCCAGTCTGAGCCCTTATGGCAACTATGGCTACACCTTC	CASLSPYGNYGYTF
-	TRBJ1-5	TRBV2	-	TGTGCCAGCAGTGATTTTAGGGGTTCGGGTCAGCCCCAGCATTTT	CASSDFRGSGQPQHF
-	TRBJ1-1	TRBV5-1	-	TGCGCCAGCAGCTTATTAAACTTGGGCATGAACACTGAAGCTTTCTTT	CASSLLNLGMNTEAFF
-	TRBJ1-1	TRBV27	-	TGTGCCAGCAGTTTCCGCGACATGAACACTGAAGCTTTCTTT	CASSFRDMNTEAFF
-	TRBJ1-5	TRBV7-2	-	TGTGCCAGCAGCTTGCAGGGAAAGCCCCAGCATTTT	CASSLQGKPQHF
-	TRBJ2-3	TRBV25-1	-	TGTGCCAGCAGTGAAGACAGGAGGCCTTCTGGAGATACGCAGTATTTT	CASSEDRRPSGDTQYF
-	TRBJ2-3	TRBV2	-	TGTGCCAGCAGTGAGGGGGGGCTAGGGTACACAGATACGCAGTATTTT	CASSEGGLGYTDTQYF
-	TRBJ2-5	TRBV15	once	TGTGCCACCAGCGAGCGCTCACAAAGTCTACGGGAGACCCAGTACTTC	CATSERSQSLRETQYF
TRBD1	TRBJ1-4	TRBV7-2	-	TGTGCCAGCAGCCCTGGGACAGCCGTTAATGAAAAACTGTTTTTT	CASSPGTAVNEKLFF
-	TRBJ2-1	TRBV29-1	-	TGCAGCGTCATCCCTGGGTTCAATGAGCAGTTCTTC	CSVIPGFNEQFF
TRBD2	TRBJ2-1	TRBV7-9	-	TGTGCCAGCAGCTTAGCGCGGAGCGGGAGGTCACGTAATGAGCAGTTCTTC	CASSLARSGRSRNEQFF
-	TRBJ2-7	TRBV28	-	TGTGCCAGCTCCCCAGGGAGCTCCTACGAGCAGTACTTC	CASSPGSSYEQYF
TRBD2	TRBJ2-3	TRBV7-9	once	TGTGCCAGCAGCTCCTTAGCGGGGGGGGATACGCAGTATTTT	CASSSLAGGDTQYF
TRBD2	TRBJ2-5	TRBV27	-	TGTGCCAGCAGTCCGAATCGACTAGCGGGGGAGACCCAGTACTTC	CASSPNRLAGETQYF
-	TRBJ2-5	TRBV15	-	TGTGCCACCAGCAGAGATATCGACAGCTCTACCCAGTACTTC	CATSRDIDSSTQYF
-	TRBJ1-1	TRBV15	-	TGTGCCACCAGCAGAGATCTCCGGTCAGGACCGACAGAAGCTTTCTTT	CATSRDLRSGPTEAFF
-	TRBJ1-1	TRBV6-6	-	TGTGCCAGCAGTTACGCGGGGGATCACACTGAAGCTTTCTTT	CASSYAGDHTEAFF
-	TRBJ2-7	TRBV7-7	-	TGTGCCAGCAGCGGGGACCCTCCCTACGAGCAGTACTTC	CASSGDPPYEQYF
TRBD2	TRBJ2-1	TRBV5-4	-	TGTGCCAGCAGCAGGGCAAGCGGGAACTACAATGAGCAGTTCTTC	CASSRASGNYNEQFF
-	TRBJ1-2	TRBV19	-	TGTGCCAGTAGTGTCAGCAAGAACTATGGCTACACCTTC	CASSVSKNYGYTF
-	TRBJ2-2	TRBV30	-	TGTGCCTCTACGGGCTTCGCGAACACCGGGGAGCTGTTTTTT	CASTGFANTGELFF
TRBD2	TRBJ2-2	TRBV30	-	TGTGCCTGGACTAGCGGAGCCGCGAACACCGGGGAGCTGTTTTTT	CAWTSGAANTGELFF
-	TRBJ1-1	TRBV15	-	TGTGCTTTTCGCTACACTGAAGCTTTCTTT	CAFRYTEAFF
TRBD2	TRBJ2-3	TRBV6-5	-	TGTGCCAGCAGTTACGCTAGCGGGAACACAGATACGCAGTATTTT	CASSYASGNTDTQYF
-	TRBJ2-1	TRBV4-3	-	TGCGCCAGCAGCCAAGAACCGGGCCTATACAATGAGCAGTTCTTC	CASSQEPGLYNEQFF
-	TRBJ1-2	TRBV12-1	-	TGTGCCAGCAGCGCCTATGGGGTAGGGTATGGCTACACCTTC	CASSAYGVGYGYTF
TRBD2	TRBJ2-7	TRBV18	-	TGTGCCAGCTCAACTACTAGCGGGAGTGAGAACGAGCAGTACTTC	CASSTTSGSENEQYF
-	TRBJ2-1	TRBV6-5	-	TGTGCCAGCACCAGGGGAAGGGAGCAGTTCTTC	CASTRGREQFF
-	TRBJ2-2	TRBV5-1	-	TGCGCCAGCAGTACCGGGACTCTATACACCGGGGAGCTGTTTTTT	CASSTGTLYTGELFF
TRBD2	TRBJ2-2	TRBV11-1	-	TGTGCCAGCAGTTCGACTTCTAGCGGGAGACGGACCGGGGAGCTGTTTTTT	CASSSTSSGRRTGELFF
-	TRBJ1-1	TRBV4-3	-	TGCGCCAGCAGCCAAATAGGCGGGGAAGCTTTCTTT	CASSQIGGEAFF